The T cell receptor (beta chain) described here comes from a study of beta chain features in type 1 diabetes. Study at large: All samples combined gave 107,917,701 sorted cells for examination.

Germline assignment: CDR1 SGHDT and CDR2 YYEEEE. CDR3 length: 13 residues. The V end lost 5 bases, the J end lost 4 bases, and 12 bases lay between the germline ends. Only a few counts were recorded for this clone. Isolation of CD4+ naive, central memory, regulatory and stem cell-like memory cells was achieved by sorting via CD45RO/CCR7/CD25/CD127/CD95/CD27. Every isolated RNA sample was fully reverse transcribed, so sequencing captured expressed TCRB transcripts. Approximately 3.7 million reads per sample on average were obtained from naive, central memory and regulatory T cell samples. Generated by immunoSEQ multiplex PCR, the TCRdb table keeps only in-frame clones and is missing some. The sample shows 350,000 to 450,000 clones, approximately 13% of them seen only once.

The receptor was isolated from a man aged 25 to 40 in good health. Sequenced input: naive CD4+ T cells from blood. The gene calls are TRBV5-6 and TRBJ1-1; TRBD1 is a possible D gene (6 bases). The CDR3 coding sequence is TGTGCCAGCAGGCACGCAGGGGTCACTGAAGCTTTCTTT. This translates into CASRHAGVTEAFF.